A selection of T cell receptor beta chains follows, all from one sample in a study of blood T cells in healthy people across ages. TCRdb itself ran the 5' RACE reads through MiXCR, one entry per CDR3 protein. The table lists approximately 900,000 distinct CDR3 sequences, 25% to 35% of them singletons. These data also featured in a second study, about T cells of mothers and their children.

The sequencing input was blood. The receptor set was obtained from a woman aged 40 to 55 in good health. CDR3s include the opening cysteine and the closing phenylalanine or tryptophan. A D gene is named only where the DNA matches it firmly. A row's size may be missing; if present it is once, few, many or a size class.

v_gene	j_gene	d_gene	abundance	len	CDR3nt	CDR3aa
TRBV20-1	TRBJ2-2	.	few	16	TGCAGTGCTAGAGATGGCGGGGGCCTAAACACCGGGGAGCTGTTTTTT	CSARDGGGLNTGELFF
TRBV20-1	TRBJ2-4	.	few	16	TGCAGTGCTAGAGATGGTCACGGGACGGAAAAAAACATTCAGTACTTC	CSARDGHGTEKNIQYF
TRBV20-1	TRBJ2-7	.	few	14	TGCAGTGCGCACCGAAGGTCAGGGGCCTACGAGCAGTACTTC	CSAHRRSGAYEQYF
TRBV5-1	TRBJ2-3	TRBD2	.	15	TGCGCCAGCAGCTTAAGCGGGGGGGTCTCAGATACGCAGTATTTT	CASSLSGGVSDTQYF
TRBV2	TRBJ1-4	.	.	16	TGTGCCAGCAGTGTTATGGGGAGCACAACTAATGAAAAACTGTTTTTT	CASSVMGSTTNEKLFF
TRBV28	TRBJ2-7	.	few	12	TGTGCCAGCAGTTTACAGGGGATCGAGCAGTACTTC	CASSLQGIEQYF
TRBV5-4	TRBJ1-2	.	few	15	TGTGCCAGCAGCTTGGCTTGGGGCAGGGGCTATGGCTACACCTTC	CASSLAWGRGYGYTF
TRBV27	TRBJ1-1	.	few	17	TGTGCCAGCAGTTTCCTACTGGAACCTCGAGGGGCGAGAGAAGCTTTCTTT	CASSFLLEPRGAREAFF
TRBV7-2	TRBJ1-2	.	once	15	TGTGCCAGCAGCTTACGGCAGGGATCATTTTATGGCTACACCTTC	CASSLRQGSFYGYTF
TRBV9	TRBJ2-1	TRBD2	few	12	TGTGCCAGCAATAGCGGGGGGGATGAGCAGTTCTTC	CASNSGGDEQFF
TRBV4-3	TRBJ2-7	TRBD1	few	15	TGCGCCAGCAGTCCCGACAGGGGGGATGGTTACGAGCAGTACTTC	CASSPDRGDGYEQYF
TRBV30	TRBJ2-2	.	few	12	TGTGCCTGGAGTGTAGGGCCCGGGGAGCTGTTTTTT	CAWSVGPGELFF
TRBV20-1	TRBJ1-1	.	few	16	TGCAGTGCTAGCCCCCCCGTCCCCCTGCTTGGCACTGAAGCTTTCTTT	CSASPPVPLLGTEAFF
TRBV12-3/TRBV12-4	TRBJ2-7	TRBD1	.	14	TGTGCCAGCAGTCGGGACAGGGTTATGAACGAGCAGTACTTC	CASSRDRVMNEQYF
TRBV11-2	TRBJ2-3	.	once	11	TGTGCCAGCATGGGAACAGATACGCAGTATTTT	CASMGTDTQYF
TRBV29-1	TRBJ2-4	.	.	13	TGCAGCGTTGAAGAGGGATCCGGCTACGAGCAGGACTTC	CSVEEGSGYEQDF
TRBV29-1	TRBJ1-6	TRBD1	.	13	TGCAGCGTCGCCGGGACAGAGAATTCACCCCTCCACTTT	CSVAGTENSPLHF
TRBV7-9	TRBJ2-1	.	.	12	TGTGCCAGCAGCTTAACAGCGGGCGAGCAGTTCTTC	CASSLTAGEQFF
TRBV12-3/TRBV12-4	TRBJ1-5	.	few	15	TGTGCCAGCAGCTACCGCCCGAACCACAATCAGCCCCAGCATTTT	CASSYRPNHNQPQHF
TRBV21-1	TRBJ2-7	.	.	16	TGTGCCAGCAGCAAAATGGGCCCTTTGATCAGCTCCGAGCAGTACTTC	CASSKMGPLISSEQYF
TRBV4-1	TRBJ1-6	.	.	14	TGCGCCAGCAGCCAAGAAATAGACATTTCACCCCTCCACTTT	CASSQEIDISPLHF
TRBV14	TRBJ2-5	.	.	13	TGTGCCGGCAGCCAACCCTACCAAGAGACCCAGTACTTC	CAGSQPYQETQYF
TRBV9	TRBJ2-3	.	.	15	TGTGCCAGCAGCGCCAGCATTACTAGCACAGATACGCAGTATTTT	CASSASITSTDTQYF
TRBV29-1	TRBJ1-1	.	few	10	TGCAGCGTTGAGGGAAACGGGGCTTTCTTT	CSVEGNGAFF
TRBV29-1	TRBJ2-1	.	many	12	TGCAGCGTTGAAGTTTCCTACAATGAGCAGTTCTTC	CSVEVSYNEQFF
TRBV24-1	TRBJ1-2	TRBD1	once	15	TGTGCCACCACCGAGACAGGGGCGAAAAGCTATGGCTACACCTTC	CATTETGAKSYGYTF
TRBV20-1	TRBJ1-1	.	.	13	TGCAGTAGCCTGACGGCCATGAACACTGAAGCTTTCTTT	CSSLTAMNTEAFF